This entry describes one T cell receptor beta chain. The CDR3 covers 17 residues. V gave up 5 bases and J gave up 1 base; unmatched junction bases: 12. Germline V gene data show CDR1 as SGHVS and CDR2 as FNYEAQ. The record originates from a study of identical twins. TCRdb itself ran the 5' RACE reads through MiXCR, one entry per CDR3 protein. Of fewer than 350,000 distinct CDR3 sequences in the sample, 8% to 9% are singletons; the top ten hold approximately 2%. These same data were also listed under a study on yellow fever vaccine responses in identical twins.

This chain links TRBV7-6 with TRBJ1-1; 8 bases fit TRBD1. Specimen: memory (CD45RO+) T cells sorted from blood. This sequence was found in a woman in her late teens or twenties in good health. The CDR3 sequence is CASSPTTGVSPNTEAFF. CDR3 nucleotides: TGTGCCAGCAGCCCGACGACAGGGGTTTCTCCGAACACTGAAGCTTTCTTT.